This TCR beta chain emerged from a study of Ad26.COV2.S vaccination and SARS-CoV-2 variants. Study-level points and caveats: Total T cell responses, in the TCR breadth and depth analyses, may have been underestimated.

The protocol was immunoSEQ multiplex PCR, while the TCRdb copy is restricted to in-frame clones and leaves out a portion. There are around 370,000 clones in the sample; approximately 85% occur only once, and roughly 3.1% lies in the top ten. Treatment here: around 19 received Ad26.COV2.S at low or high dose, single or two shots; 5 received placebo; per-sample allocation not given. Day 63 after the first vaccine or placebo injection was the time point for sampling. An Ad26 vector carrying the Wuhan-strain SARS-CoV-2 spike served as the vaccine. As concerns this clone: Its antigen is still unknown.

Specimen: peripheral blood, collected in a trial of Ad26.COV2.S vaccine versus placebo. This sequence originates from a person aged 18 to 65 who received the Ad26.COV2.S COVID-19 vaccine or a placebo.

The CDR3 loop reads CATSDSSADAFNYGYTF. The CDR3 coding sequence is TGTGCCACCAGTGATTCCTCCGCGGACGCCTTTAACTATGGCTACACCTTC. This chain uses TRBV24-1 with TRBJ1-2; D call uncertain. The CDR3 runs 17 residues. V shed 2 bases and J shed 1 base, with 16 bases lying between them. In germline, CDR1 is KGHDR, CDR2 SFDVKD.